This is a list of T cell receptor beta chains from one sample in a study of T-cell reconstitution after alpha-beta-depleted transplantation in children. MiXCR was run by TCRdb on the PCR reads, yielding one entry per CDR3 protein. This table holds roughly 610,000 distinct CDR3 sequences, roughly a tenth found once. The sample in question was PBMCs from the stem cell graft donor, obtained from the stem cell graft. These receptors came from a human donor who donated a stem cell graft to a child with acute myeloid leukemia. Both conserved end residues are part of each CDR3. The order of the fields is V gene, D gene, clone size, J gene, CDR3 protein. The D gene is left open where the match is weak. Rows give clone size only sometimes, using once, few, many, or a class for an expanded clone.

V: TRBV7-2
D: .
size: many
J: TRBJ2-5
CDR3: CASSLARTLGETQYF

V: TRBV3-1
D: TRBD2
size: many
J: TRBJ2-3
CDR3: CASSQVPGRGDTQYF

V: TRBV12-3/TRBV12-4
D: .
size: few
J: TRBJ2-7
CDR3: CASSAQGGSYEQYF

V: TRBV27
D: TRBD2
size: many
J: TRBJ2-7
CDR3: CASSAGTSGVYEQYF

V: TRBV25-1
D: .
size: .
J: TRBJ1-5
CDR3: CASSESTASGQHF

V: TRBV11-2
D: .
size: few
J: TRBJ2-1
CDR3: CASSLDLSGNEQFF

V: TRBV7-2
D: .
size: .
J: TRBJ2-3
CDR3: CASSLVRGVDTQYF

V: TRBV7-2
D: .
size: .
J: TRBJ1-6
CDR3: CASSSPSGADSPLHF

V: TRBV5-1
D: .
size: .
J: TRBJ2-1
CDR3: CASSPDPGLVLTTNEQFF

V: TRBV5-1
D: TRBD2
size: .
J: TRBJ2-1
CDR3: CASSRGSRLAGEVAHNEQFF

V: TRBV4-3
D: .
size: few
J: TRBJ1-2
CDR3: CASSQDQGDYGYTF

V: TRBV27
D: TRBD1
size: few
J: TRBJ1-1
CDR3: CASSFKIGGLNTEAFF

V: TRBV20-1
D: TRBD2
size: .
J: TRBJ2-7
CDR3: CSGRTSGASYEQYF

V: TRBV25-1
D: .
size: many
J: TRBJ1-1
CDR3: CASSVGQWAEAFF

V: TRBV5-1
D: .
size: few
J: TRBJ1-4
CDR3: CASSLGWEPNEKLFF